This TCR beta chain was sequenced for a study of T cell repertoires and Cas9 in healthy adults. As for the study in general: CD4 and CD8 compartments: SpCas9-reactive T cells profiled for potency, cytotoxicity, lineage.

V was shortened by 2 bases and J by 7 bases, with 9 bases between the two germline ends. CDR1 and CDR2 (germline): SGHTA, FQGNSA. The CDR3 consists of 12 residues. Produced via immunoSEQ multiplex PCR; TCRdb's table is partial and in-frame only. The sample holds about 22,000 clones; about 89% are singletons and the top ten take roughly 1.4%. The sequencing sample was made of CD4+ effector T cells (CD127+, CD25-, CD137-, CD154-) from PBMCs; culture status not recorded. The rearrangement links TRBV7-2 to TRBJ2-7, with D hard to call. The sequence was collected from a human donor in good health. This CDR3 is CASSLSQVEQYF. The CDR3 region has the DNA TGTGCCAGCAGCTTATCGCAGGTGGAGCAGTACTTC.